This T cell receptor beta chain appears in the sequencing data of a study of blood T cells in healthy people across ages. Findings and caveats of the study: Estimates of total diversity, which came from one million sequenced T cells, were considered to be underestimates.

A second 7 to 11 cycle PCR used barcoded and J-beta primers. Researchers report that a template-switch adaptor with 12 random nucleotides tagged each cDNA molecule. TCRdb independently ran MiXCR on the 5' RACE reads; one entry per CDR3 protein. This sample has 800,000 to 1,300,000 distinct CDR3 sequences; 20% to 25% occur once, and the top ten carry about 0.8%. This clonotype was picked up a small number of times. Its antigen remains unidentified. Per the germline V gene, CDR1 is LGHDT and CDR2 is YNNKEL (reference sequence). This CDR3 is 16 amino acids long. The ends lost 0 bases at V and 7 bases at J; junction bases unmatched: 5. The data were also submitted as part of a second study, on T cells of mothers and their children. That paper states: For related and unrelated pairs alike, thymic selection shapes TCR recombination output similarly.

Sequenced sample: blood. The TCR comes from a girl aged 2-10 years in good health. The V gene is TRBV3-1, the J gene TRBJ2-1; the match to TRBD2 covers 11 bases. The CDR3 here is CASSQEKTSGVNEQFF. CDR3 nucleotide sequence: TGTGCCAGCAGCCAAGAGAAGACTAGCGGGGTGAATGAGCAGTTCTTC.